This T cell receptor (beta chain) was recorded in a study of response to subunit inactivated influenza vaccine. The CDR3 is made up of 12 amino acids. V was pared by 8 bases and J by 6 bases, with 10 bases between. Using its own MiXCR run on the RT-PCR reads, TCRdb lists one record per CDR3 protein. The sample carries approximately 570,000 distinct CDR3 sequences, 7.6% recorded once. This clonotype has only a few counts. The antigen is not known. Study-wide findings and caveats: Every seasonal influenza vaccination brings in few new T cells, the authors suggested.

This receptor was identified in a man between 50 and 69 years old who received an inactivated influenza vaccine. Sequencing used PBMCs from blood, obtained less than 30 months after vaccination. The rearrangement joins TRBV12-3 or TRBV12-4 to TRBJ2-2; TRBD2 is a possible D gene (5 bases). CDR3 DNA: TGTGCCAGCTTGCCCGGGGCCGGGGAGCTGTTTTTT. Its protein product is CASLPGAGELFF.